This T cell receptor (beta chain) is from a study of T cell responses to AZD1222 COVID-19 vaccine. The study, taken as a whole, reports: The reported proportion of spike-specific TCRs targeting unmutated variant regions was nearly half. CD4 TCRs linked to vaccination spanned spike, dominating at 160-218 and 743-854.

Germline assignment: CDR1 LNHNV and CDR2 YYDKDF (reference sequence). This CDR3 spans 18 amino acids. V shed 5 bases and J 4 bases; nucleotides not matched to a gene: 19. This clone was detected once. The antigen is unknown. Method: immunoSEQ multiplex PCR; TCRdb's copy keeps in-frame clones and lacks some. The table lists under 45,000 clones, approximately 85% of them singletons. This clonotype was obtained from an adult who received the MenACWY meningococcal vaccine as a control. J is TRBJ1-2 and V is TRBV15, with TRBD1 matching over 7 bases. The input for sequencing was peripheral blood, taken 28 days after the second dose of the MenACWY control vaccine. The CDR3 coding sequence is TGTGCCACCAGCGGGGGGGTTATCATGGAACAGGGGTCCTATGGCTACACCTTC. This translates into CATSGGVIMEQGSYGYTF.